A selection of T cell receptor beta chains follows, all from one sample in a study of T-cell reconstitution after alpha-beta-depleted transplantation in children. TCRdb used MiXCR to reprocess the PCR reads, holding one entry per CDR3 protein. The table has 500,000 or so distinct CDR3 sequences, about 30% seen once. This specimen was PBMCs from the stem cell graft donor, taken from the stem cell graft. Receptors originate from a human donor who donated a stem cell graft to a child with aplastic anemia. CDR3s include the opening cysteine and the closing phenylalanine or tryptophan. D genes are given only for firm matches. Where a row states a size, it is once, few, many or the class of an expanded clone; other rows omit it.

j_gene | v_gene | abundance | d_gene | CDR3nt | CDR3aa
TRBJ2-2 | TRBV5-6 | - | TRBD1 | TGTGCCAGCCGGGGCAGGGGGCTTGGCGGGGAGCTGTTTTTT | CASRGRGLGGELFF
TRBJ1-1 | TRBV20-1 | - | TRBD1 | TGCAGTGCAACACAGGGGGCGCGTTACGGGACTGAAGCTTTCTTT | CSATQGARYGTEAFF
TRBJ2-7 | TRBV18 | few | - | TGTGCCAGCTCACCCCTGGACACGTCCTACGAGCAGTACTTC | CASSPLDTSYEQYF
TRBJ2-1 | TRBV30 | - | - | TGTGCCTGGAGTCCAGGGCAGACCTACAATGAGCAGTTCTTC | CAWSPGQTYNEQFF
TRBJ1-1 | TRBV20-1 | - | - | TGCAGTGCTGACCGACAGTTGAACACTGAAGCTTTCTTT | CSADRQLNTEAFF
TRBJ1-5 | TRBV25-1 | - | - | TGTGCCAGCAGTGAGGCGACACACACGGGGAGTCAGCCCCAGCATTTT | CASSEATHTGSQPQHF
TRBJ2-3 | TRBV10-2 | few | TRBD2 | TGCGCCAGCAGTGAGTCGCCGACTAGCGGGAGTACAGATACGCAGTATTTT | CASSESPTSGSTDTQYF
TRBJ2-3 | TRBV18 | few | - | TGTGCCAGCTCACCACCCCGGGCTAGCACAGATACGCAGTATTTT | CASSPPRASTDTQYF
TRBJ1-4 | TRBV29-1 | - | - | TGCAGCGTTGAAAACCCCCGGGAGAGTAATGAAAAACTGTTTTTT | CSVENPRESNEKLFF
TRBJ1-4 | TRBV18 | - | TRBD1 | TGTGCCAGCTCACCCAGACAGGGCGAGGAAAAACTGTTTTTT | CASSPRQGEEKLFF